Detailed here is one T cell receptor beta chain. This specimen comes from a study of blood T cell repertoires in COVID-19. Study at large: Sample material is recorded as cDNA or gDNA derived from T cells, B-cell-depleted T cells, or PBMCs.

Method: immunoSEQ multiplex PCR; TCRdb's copy keeps in-frame clones and lacks some. The sample lists tens of thousands of clones; more than 60% were seen once. Germline V gene data show CDR1 as SGHRS and CDR2 as YFSETQ. Germline trimming cut 3 bases from V and 16 bases from J; bases unmatched to any gene: 14. The length of the CDR3 is 14 residues. Sequencing input: peripheral blood. This TCR derives from a woman in her 70s with active or convalescent COVID-19. The chain couples TRBV5-1 to TRBJ2-4, with TRBD1 identical over 9 bases. The CDR3 DNA sequence: TGCGCCAGCAGCTACTCGGGGACAGGGACGTCTATATACTTC. This translates into CASSYSGTGTSIYF.